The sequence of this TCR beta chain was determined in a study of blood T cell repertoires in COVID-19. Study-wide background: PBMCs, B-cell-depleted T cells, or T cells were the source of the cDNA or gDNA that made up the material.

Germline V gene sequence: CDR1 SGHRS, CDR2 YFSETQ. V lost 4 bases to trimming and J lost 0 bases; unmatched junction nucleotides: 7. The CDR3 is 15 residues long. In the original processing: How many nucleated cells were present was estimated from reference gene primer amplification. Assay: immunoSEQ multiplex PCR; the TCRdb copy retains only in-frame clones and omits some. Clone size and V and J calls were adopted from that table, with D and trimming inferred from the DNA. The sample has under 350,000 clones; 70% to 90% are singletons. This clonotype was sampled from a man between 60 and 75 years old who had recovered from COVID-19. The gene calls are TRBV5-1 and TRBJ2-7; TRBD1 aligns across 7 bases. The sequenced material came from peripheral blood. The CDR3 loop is CASSPSGTASYEQYF. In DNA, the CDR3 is TGCGCCAGCAGCCCTTCCGGGACAGCCTCCTACGAGCAGTACTTC.